One sample yielded the 25 T cell receptor beta chains listed below, sequenced in a study of cytomegalovirus exposure and HLA in healthy donors. The PCR had 60 Vbeta and 13 Jbeta primers. Some clones are missing from TCRdb's copy, which holds only in-frame ones; the method was immunoSEQ multiplex PCR. The top ten clones hold roughly 1.6% of a sample with about 190,000 clones, roughly three quarters of them seen once. The sequencing input was PBMCs. These receptors were collected from a young woman in good health and CMV-seronegative.

This sequence joins TRBV28 and TRBJ2-3, with TRBD2 matching 12 bases. The V and J ends lost 3 bases and 2 bases, in that order; junction bases with no gene match: 6. This CDR3 contains 17 residues. CDR1 and CDR2 from the germline V gene are MDHEN and SYDVKM. The CDR3 bases are TGTGCCAGCAGTTTTCTAGGACTAGCGGGGTACACAGATACGCAGTATTTT. It codes for CASSFLGLAGYTDTQYF.

This chain uses TRBV4-1 with TRBJ1-4, with TRBD1 matching over 7 bases. The CDR3 contains 16 residues. Germline-derived CDR1 and CDR2 are MGHRA and YSYEKL. V was pared by 3 bases and J by 5 bases, with 9 bases of the junction left unmatched. The CDR3 DNA reads TGCGCCAGCAGCCAGTCCCCGGGACAGAAGAATGAAAAACTGTTTTTT. It translates to CASSQSPGQKNEKLFF.

The CDR3 DNA sequence: TGTGCCAGCAGCACAGGGGCAGATACGCAGTATTTT. It encodes CASSTGADTQYF. The chain combines TRBV27 with TRBJ2-3; 7 bases are a match to TRBD1. J gave up 4 bases and V 6 bases, and 1 base lay outside the gene matches. This CDR3 comprises 12 residues. Germline CDR1 MNHEY, CDR2 SMNVEV (reference sequence).

The V and J genes are TRBV28 and TRBJ2-7, with 8 nucleotides matching TRBD1. Looked up from germline, CDR1 is MDHEN and CDR2 is SYDVKM. V was pared by 3 bases and J by 7 bases, with 8 bases of the junction left unmatched. The CDR3 runs 14 residues. The CDR3 reads CASSLGGQVGEQYF. The CDR3 region has the DNA TGTGCCAGCAGTTTGGGGGGACAGGTCGGTGAGCAGTACTTC.

This clone has a handful of counts. The chain joins TRBV7-2 to TRBJ2-3, with D perhaps TRBD2 (5 bases). CDR3 length: 15 amino acids. Trimming left V 2 bases short and J 0 bases short, with 9 bases between. From germline, CDR1 is SGHTA and CDR2 FQGNSA. The CDR3: CASSLIGVSTDTQYF. The CDR3 DNA sequence: TGTGCCAGCAGCTTAATCGGGGTTAGCACAGATACGCAGTATTTT.

This sequence joins TRBV7-7 and TRBJ2-5; 10 nucleotides align to TRBD1. V lost 4 bases and J lost 4; bases outside the gene matches: 3. CDR1 is SSHAT, CDR2 FNYEAQ, per germline (reference sequence). The CDR3 totals 14 residues. CDR3 protein: CASSSGTGVETQYF. The CDR3, as DNA: TGTGCCAGCAGCTCCGGGACAGGGGTAGAGACCCAGTACTTC. The full variable domain, completed using reference TRBV7-7 and TRBJ2-5, is GAGVSQSPRYKVTKRGQDVTLRCDPISSHATLYWYQQALGQGPEFLTYFNYEAQPDKSGLPSDRFSAERPEGSISTLTIQRTEQRDSAMYRCASSSGTGVETQYFGPGTRLLVL.

This chain uses TRBV5-1 with TRBJ2-1, with a weak D call TRBD2 (5 bases). V was shortened by 6 bases and J by 3 bases, with 16 bases between the two germline ends. The germline CDR1 and CDR2 sequences are SGHRS and YFSETQ. The CDR3 is 15 amino acids. CDR3 DNA: TGCGCCAGCATGACGGGCGCGGGTGTCTACAATGAGCAGTTCTTC. Its translation: CASMTGAGVYNEQFF. Supplemented by reference TRBV5-1 and TRBJ2-1, the full variable domain reads KAGVTQTPRYLIKTRGQQVTLSCSPISGHRSVSWYQQTPGQGLQFLFEYFSETQRNKGNFPGRFSGRQFSNSRSEMNVSTLELGDSALYLCASMTGAGVYNEQFFGPGTRLTVL.

The rearrangement links TRBV10-2 to TRBJ2-3, with 13 bases matching TRBD2. The CDR3 is made up of 17 amino acids. Trimming at V came to 7 bases and at J to 1 base, leaving 8 bases not matched to a gene. Germline assignment: CDR1 WSHSY and CDR2 SAAADI. CDR3 in amino acids: CASTPTSGGLGTDTQYF. In nucleotides, the CDR3 is TGCGCCAGCACTCCGACTAGCGGGGGGCTGGGCACAGATACGCAGTATTTT.

This chain joins TRBV6-6 and TRBJ1-5; D gene unclear. The CDR3 totals 14 residues. The germline CDR1 and CDR2 sequences are MNHNY and SVGAGI (reference sequence). The CDR3 loop is CATEGILGNQPQHF. CDR3 sequence (DNA): TGTGCTACAGAAGGTATCTTGGGCAATCAGCCCCAGCATTTT.

The chain combines TRBV18 with TRBJ1-3; unclear D gene. CDR3 length: 15 amino acids. The V end lost 2 bases, the J end lost 4 bases, and 12 bases lay between the germline ends. The germline V gene has CDR1 KGHSH and CDR2 LQKENI. The CDR3 DNA is TGTGCCAGCTCACCAAGAGGAGGGCTCGGAAACACCATATATTTT. Protein: CASSPRGGLGNTIYF.

The chain has TRBV11-1 and TRBJ2-2, with TRBD1 matching over 11 bases. Per the germline V gene, CDR1 is SGHAT and CDR2 is FQDESV (reference sequence). This CDR3 spans 17 amino acids. With V trimmed by 5 bases and J by 6 bases, 11 bases remained unmatched. The CDR3 region has the DNA TGTGCCAGCAGCCCGAAGGAGGACAGGGGGCGCGCCGGGGAGCTGTTTTTT. Translated: CASSPKEDRGRAGELFF.

The V and J genes are TRBV5-8 and TRBJ2-2; weak D call: TRBD1 (5 bases). Between the trimmed V and J ends, which lost 4 bases and 5 bases, there was a span of 12 bases. Per germline, CDR1 SGHTS and CDR2 YDEGEE. The CDR3 runs to 14 residues. Here the CDR3 reads CASSPGPGTGELFF. The CDR3 nucleotides read TGTGCCAGCAGCCCCGGCCCAGGGACCGGGGAGCTGTTTTTT.

In its sample, this clone was seen once. The rearrangement uses TRBV27 and TRBJ2-7; 10 nucleotides match TRBD1. This CDR3 is built from 16 residues. Germline V gene data show CDR1 as MNHEY and CDR2 as SMNVEV (reference sequence). V lost 6 bases and J lost 5; bases outside the gene matches: 13. The DNA of the CDR3 is TGTGCCAGCAGGACGTTAACGGGACAGGGGACGAACGAGCAGTACTTC. Amino acids: CASRTLTGQGTNEQYF.

The CDR3 loop is CASSLTGSNSPLHF. The CDR3 bases are TGTGCCAGCAGTTTGACAGGGAGTAATTCACCCCTCCACTTT. The V and J genes are TRBV27 and TRBJ1-6; 7 nucleotides align to TRBD1. This CDR3 has 14 amino acids. Unmatched junction bases numbered 2, after V lost 3 bases and J lost 6 bases. Germline CDR1 is MNHEY and CDR2 is SMNVEV (reference sequence).

The chain uses TRBV7-8 and TRBJ2-7, with 8 bases aligning to TRBD1. Per germline, CDR1 SGHVS and CDR2 FQNEAQ. CDR3 length: 15 amino acids. With 7 bases clipped from V and 4 bases from J, the junction kept 12 bases outside the gene matches. This chain's CDR3 is CASTQPGTGRYEQYF. In DNA, the CDR3 is TGTGCCAGCACCCAACCCGGGACAGGACGGTACGAGCAGTACTTC.

V gene TRBV6-5 combines with J gene TRBJ1-4; D gene uncertain. This CDR3 has 14 residues. Germline V gene data show CDR1 as MNHEY and CDR2 as SVGAGI. Trimming removed 9 bases at V and 10 bases at J, with 21 bases between. The CDR3 loop reads CASSGPPNSGKLFF. The CDR3 DNA follows: TGTGCCAGTAGTGGGCCTCCCAACTCCGGAAAACTGTTTTTT.

This clone was recorded once. The chain recombines TRBV5-1 with TRBJ2-1; 12 nucleotides line up with TRBD2. V lost 2 bases, J lost 0 bases, and 15 bases stayed unmatched. Per the germline V gene, CDR1 is SGHRS and CDR2 is YFSETQ. This CDR3 is 21 amino acids long. The CDR3 is CASSLSRLAGVGESSYNEQFF. CDR3 sequence (DNA): TGCGCCAGCAGCTTATCCCGACTAGCGGGAGTCGGAGAGAGCTCCTACAATGAGCAGTTCTTC. The whole variable domain, filled in from reference TRBV5-1 and TRBJ2-1, reads KAGVTQTPRYLIKTRGQQVTLSCSPISGHRSVSWYQQTPGQGLQFLFEYFSETQRNKGNFPGRFSGRQFSNSRSEMNVSTLELGDSALYLCASSLSRLAGVGESSYNEQFFGPGTRLTVL.

This clone was picked up a small number of times. V is TRBV7-9 and J is TRBJ2-6; 7 positions match TRBD2. V trimming: 7 bases; J trimming: 2 bases; junction bases outside the gene matches: 5. The CDR3 consists of 15 residues. From germline, CDR1 is SEHNR and CDR2 FQNEAQ (reference sequence). The CDR3 DNA reads as TGTGCCAGCATCAATGGGGGGGCTGGGGCCAACGTCCTGACTTTC. It is translated as CASINGGAGANVLTF.

V and J are TRBV6-5 and TRBJ2-2; 8 nucleotides match TRBD2. Germline-derived CDR1 and CDR2 are MNHEY and SVGAGI. There are 14 residues in the CDR3. With 7 bases clipped from V and 6 bases from J, the junction kept 7 bases outside the gene matches. CDR3 region: CASKQAGVSGELFF. The CDR3 bases are TGTGCCAGCAAGCAAGCGGGAGTTTCCGGGGAGCTGTTTTTT.

This clone was found a few times. The chain joins TRBV18 to TRBJ1-3, with a tentative D call TRBD1 (6 bases). This CDR3 comprises 16 residues. Germline CDR1 is KGHSH and CDR2 is LQKENI. Trimming removed 1 base at V and 0 bases at J, with 10 bases between. The CDR3 DNA follows: TGTGCCAGCTCACCACGAGGGACACCCTCTGGAAACACCATATATTTT. This encodes CASSPRGTPSGNTIYF.

V gene TRBV4-3 combines with J gene TRBJ1-2; D unclear. V was clipped by 0 bases and J by 4 bases, with 12 bases between them. Per the germline V gene, CDR1 is LGHNA and CDR2 is YSLEER. The CDR3 has 15 amino acids. Here the CDR3 reads CASSQDFSQFYGYTF. The CDR3 bases are TGCGCCAGCAGCCAAGATTTTTCCCAGTTCTATGGCTACACCTTC.

The J gene is TRBJ1-1, the V gene TRBV7-6; D unclear. The V gene lost 1 base and the J gene lost 3 bases, with 9 bases spanning the gap. The CDR3 length is 14 residues. CDR1 and CDR2 (germline): SGHVS, FNYEAQ. The CDR3 DNA follows: TGTGCCAGCAGCTTAGTCGCAGAACACACTGAAGCTTTCTTT. It yields the protein CASSLVAEHTEAFF.

This chain connects TRBV10-2 to TRBJ2-7; D may be TRBD2 (5 bases). V lost 3 bases and J 5 bases, leaving 11 bases between the germline ends. Germline CDR1 is WSHSY and CDR2 is SAAADI. This CDR3 is 13 amino acids long. The CDR3 DNA reads TGCGCCAGCAGTGATTTAGCGTGGAACGAGCAGTACTTC. It is translated as CASSDLAWNEQYF.

This rearrangement joins TRBV29-1 to TRBJ1-4; 9 bases agree with TRBD1. V lost 6 bases and J lost 2; bases outside the gene matches: 4. CDR1 is SQVTM, CDR2 ANQGSEA, per germline. This CDR3 contains 14 residues. CDR3: CSVHGQGTNEKLFF. CDR3 coding DNA: TGCAGCGTCCACGGACAGGGGACTAATGAAAAACTGTTTTTT.

Remarks on this clone: Additional DNA sequences in this sample encode the identical CDR3. This chain joins TRBV29-1 and TRBJ2-7; D is perhaps TRBD2 (5 bases). This CDR3 spans 11 amino acids. V was clipped by 0 bases and J by 6 bases, with 6 bases between them. CDR1 and CDR2 (germline): SQVTM, ANQGSEA. CDR3 bases: TGCAGCGTTGAAGATCGGGGCGAGCAGTACTTC. Its protein product is CSVEDRGEQYF.